This T cell receptor beta chain was recorded in a study of post-analysis software for immune sequencing data. Study-level background: Disease courses included relapsing-remitting, secondary progressive and progressive-relapsing multiple sclerosis.

Tagging with unique molecular identifiers was a feature of the TCR beta cDNA libraries. TCRdb redid the calling of the PCR reads with MiXCR, one entry per CDR3 protein. The table lists some 700,000 distinct CDR3 sequences, 55% to 60% of them singletons, with roughly 10% in the top ten. Comment on this clonotype: Its target is unknown.

Overall study findings and caveats: Among a few TRBV segments more frequent in patients than controls were TRBV5-6, TRBV5-1 and TRBV20-1.

The ends lost 1 base at V and 5 bases at J; junction bases unmatched: 4. This CDR3 contains 15 residues. Germline loops: CDR1 SGHTA, CDR2 FQGNSA. This sequence was found in a girl aged 2 to 10 with multiple sclerosis. Sequencing input: blood. V and J are TRBV7-2 and TRBJ2-7; 11 nucleotides align to TRBD2. CDR3: CASSLDASGRNEQYF. The CDR3 DNA sequence: TGTGCCAGCAGCTTAGATGCTAGCGGGAGGAACGAGCAGTACTTC.